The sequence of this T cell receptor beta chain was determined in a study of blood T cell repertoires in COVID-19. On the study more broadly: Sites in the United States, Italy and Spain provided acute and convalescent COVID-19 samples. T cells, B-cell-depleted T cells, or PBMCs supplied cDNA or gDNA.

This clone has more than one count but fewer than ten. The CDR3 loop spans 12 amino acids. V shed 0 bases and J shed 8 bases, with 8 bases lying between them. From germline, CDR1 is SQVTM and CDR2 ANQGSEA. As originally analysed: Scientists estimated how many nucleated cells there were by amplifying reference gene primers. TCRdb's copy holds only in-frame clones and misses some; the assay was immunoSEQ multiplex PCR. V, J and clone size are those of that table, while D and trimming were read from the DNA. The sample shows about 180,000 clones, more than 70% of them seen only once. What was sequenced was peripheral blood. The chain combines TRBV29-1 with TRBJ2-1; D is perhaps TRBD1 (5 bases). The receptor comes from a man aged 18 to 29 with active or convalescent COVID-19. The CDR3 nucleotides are TGCAGCGTTGAAGATATCAGGGATGAGCAGTTCTTC. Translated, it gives CSVEDIRDEQFF.